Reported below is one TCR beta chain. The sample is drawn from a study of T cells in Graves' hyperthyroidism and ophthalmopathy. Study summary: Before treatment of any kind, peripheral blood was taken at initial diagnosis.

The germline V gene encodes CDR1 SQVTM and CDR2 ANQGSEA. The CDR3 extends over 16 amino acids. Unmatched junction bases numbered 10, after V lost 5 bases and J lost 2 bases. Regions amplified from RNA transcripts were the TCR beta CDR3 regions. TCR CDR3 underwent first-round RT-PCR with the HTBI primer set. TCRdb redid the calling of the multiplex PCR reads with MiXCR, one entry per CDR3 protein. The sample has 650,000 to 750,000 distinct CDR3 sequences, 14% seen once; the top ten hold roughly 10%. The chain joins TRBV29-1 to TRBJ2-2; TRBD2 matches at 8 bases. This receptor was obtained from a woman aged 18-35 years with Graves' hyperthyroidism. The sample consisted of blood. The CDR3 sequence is CSVWREATYNTGELFF. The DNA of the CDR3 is TGCAGCGTTTGGCGGGAGGCAACCTATAACACCGGGGAGCTGTTTTTT.